These 8 T cell receptor beta chains originate from one sample sequenced in a study of early T cells in non-severe SARS-CoV-2 infection (TCRdb year 2021). Receptors were amplified or captured by 5' RACE. TCRdb shows the sequencer as NextSeq 500. TCRdb's own reprocessing of the public reads used fastp at Q25 and MiXCR and kept productive beta chains. Each record represents a unique CDR3 protein, reported with the most common genes and DNA among its rows. Present in this sample are more than 85,000 distinct CDR3 sequences, roughly 12% of which were seen just once. The ten largest clones capture approximately 4% of the sample. The specimen was whole blood, collected at baseline. Every receptor here comes from an adult who was a healthcare worker with PCR-confirmed SARS-CoV-2 infection or an uninfected control (not recorded which).

The chain couples TRBV6-1 to TRBJ1-6; 7 nucleotides agree with TRBD1. CDR1 MNHNS and CDR2 SASEGT come from the germline V gene. V was clipped by 5 bases and J by 0 bases; unmatched bases: 7. The CDR3 is 17 residues long. CDR3 sequence (DNA): TGTGCCAGCAGTCCCCGCGCAGGGGGCTCCTATAATTCACCCCTCCACTTT. Its translation: CASSPRAGGSYNSPLHF.

In this sample, this clonotype turned up many times. One junction end disagrees with the germline gene, perhaps due to a read error. J is TRBJ2-7 and V is TRBV2; TRBD1 matches at 9 bases. Germline CDR1 reads SNHLY; CDR2 reads FYNNEI. The CDR3 has 16 residues. The CDR3 is CASTENSGTGSFEQYF. In nucleotides, the CDR3 is TGTGCCAGCACTGAAAATTCCGGGACAGGGTCGTTCGAGCAGTACTTC. The complete variable domain, with remaining parts taken from reference TRBV2 and TRBJ2-7, reads EPEVTQTPSHQVTQMGQEVILRCVPISNHLYFYWYRQILGQKVEFLVSFYNNEISEKSEIFDDQFSVERPDGSNFTLKIRSTKLEDSAMYFCASTENSGTGSFEQYFGPGTRLTVT.

This rearrangement joins TRBV19 to TRBJ1-5; no reliable D call. The CDR3 consists of 14 residues. The germline V and J ends were trimmed by 5 bases and 4 bases, with 12 bases remaining between them. CDR1 and CDR2 from the germline V gene are LNHDA and SQIVND (reference sequence). The CDR3 nucleotides read TGTGCCAGTAGTCTCCGAAGCGAGAATCAGCCCCAGCATTTT. It specifies CASSLRSENQPQHF.

This clonotype has a handful of counts. The CDR3 region is CASSFLGGAYEQYF. Here the CDR3 DNA reads TGTGCCAGCAGTTTTTTGGGGGGCGCTTACGAGCAGTACTTC. V gene TRBV27 combines with J gene TRBJ2-7; tentatively, D is TRBD1 or TRBD2 (6 bases each). From germline, CDR1 is MNHEY and CDR2 SMNVEV (reference sequence). The V end lost 3 bases, the J end lost 4 bases, and 13 bases lay between the germline ends. The CDR3 is 14 residues long.

The CDR3 DNA follows: TGTGCCAGCAGCTTAGCGGGACTAGGTCACGATACGCAGTATTTT. Protein sequence: CASSLAGLGHDTQYF. V gene TRBV7-2 combines with J gene TRBJ2-3, with 8 bases fitting TRBD2. Per the germline V gene, CDR1 is SGHTA and CDR2 is FQGNSA. This CDR3 has 15 amino acids. V gave up 0 bases and J gave up 6 bases; unmatched junction bases: 5.

The gene calls are TRBV5-1 and TRBJ1-2; TRBD1 might be the D (6 bases). This CDR3 has 14 amino acids. CDR1 and CDR2 from the germline V gene are SGHRS and YFSETQ. V lost 1 base to trimming and J lost 5 bases, with 12 bases between them. The CDR3 is CASSLPTGQYGYTF. CDR3 DNA: TGCGCCAGCAGCTTGCCGACAGGACAGTATGGCTACACCTTC.

This clonotype was recorded at least ten times. This chain uses TRBV7-8 with TRBJ2-7; D remains unclear. CDR3 length: 12 residues. V lost 3 bases to trimming and J lost 2 bases, with 5 bases between them. Germline CDR1 SGHVS, CDR2 FQNEAQ. Here the CDR3 DNA reads TGTGCCAGCAGCTTTCCCACCTACGAGCAGTACTTC. Amino acids: CASSFPTYEQYF.

This clonotype was picked up many times. The V call is TRBV7-8, the J call TRBJ1-5; no firm D call. V gave up 5 bases and J gave up 4 bases, with 18 bases separating them. The CDR3 totals 16 residues. Germline CDR1 SGHVS, CDR2 FQNEAQ. Here the CDR3 reads CASSLSVGGLNQPQHF. CDR3 sequence (DNA): TGTGCCAGCAGCCTCTCTGTCGGAGGGTTGAATCAGCCCCAGCATTTT.